The entry that follows covers one T cell receptor (beta chain) sequence. The target antigen is unknown. The sample belongs to a study of T cell repertoires in cytomegalovirus infection. Study-wide context: Public TCR beta signatures marked donors with CMV infection and the matching HLA.

MiXCR, applied by TCRdb to the reads, yields one record per CDR3 protein. The table records around 310,000 distinct CDR3 sequences, 17% of them present only once. V was cut by 0 bases and J by 1 base, with 11 bases left in between. The CDR3 contains 15 residues. Germline V gene data show CDR1 as SGHRS and CDR2 as YFSETQ. Regarding the study as a whole: CMV-specific TCR beta clonotypes restricted by HLA-C were the ones dominating the ex vivo response. Summed frequency of shared TCR beta families picked out CMV carriers who also had the relevant HLA.

The origin of this receptor is a human donor in good health (CMV status not recorded). Some clones in this sample may be carry-over from other donors' samples. The sample was PBMCs. This chain connects TRBV5-1 to TRBJ2-7; D gene uncertain. The CDR3 DNA sequence: TGCGCCAGCAGCTTGGGAGGTTCTGTATCCTACGAGCAGTACTTC. This encodes CASSLGGSVSYEQYF.